This is a list of T cell receptor beta chains from one sample in a study of blood T cells in healthy people across ages. TCRdb analysed the 5' RACE reads with MiXCR anew, one entry per CDR3 protein. The sample consists of about 290,000 distinct CDR3 sequences, 25% to 30% of them appearing once. Sequencing was carried out using blood. The receptors stem from a woman aged 70-85 years in good health. CDR3s include the opening cysteine and the closing phenylalanine or tryptophan. The D gene is left open where the match is weak. Only part of the rows carry a size: once, few, many, or a class if the clone is expanded.

DNA,CDR3,size,V,D,J
TGTGCCAGCAGTTCCTACACAGGGTACCCTAACTATGGCTACACCTTC,CASSSYTGYPNYGYTF,many,TRBV12-3/TRBV12-4,.,TRBJ1-2
TGTGCCAGCAGTAGGACTAGCGGGAGTCGTGATACGCAGTATTTT,CASSRTSGSRDTQYF,.,TRBV6-2/TRBV6-3,TRBD2,TRBJ2-3
TGCGCCAGCAGCCGACCAACTAGCGGGAGGGCCCAGAGTGAGCAGTTCTTC,CASSRPTSGRAQSEQFF,few,TRBV4-1,TRBD2,TRBJ2-1
TGTGCCAGCACTTCTCAGACTAGCGCGCTCAAAAACATTCAGTACTTC,CASTSQTSALKNIQYF,.,TRBV12-3/TRBV12-4,TRBD2,TRBJ2-4
TGTGCCAGCAGCATACTAGCGAAAGAGACCCAGTACTTC,CASSILAKETQYF,.,TRBV7-9,TRBD2,TRBJ2-5
TGCAGTGCTAGAGACACAGGGGGTGGGGAGCAGTTCTTC,CSARDTGGGEQFF,.,TRBV20-1,TRBD1,TRBJ2-1
TGTGCCAGCAGTTTGTCCACCTACGAGCAGTACTTC,CASSLSTYEQYF,many,TRBV12-3/TRBV12-4,.,TRBJ2-7
TGTGCCAGCAGGACGTTGGGGGGGATGAACACTGAAGCTTTCTTT,CASRTLGGMNTEAFF,.,TRBV27,.,TRBJ1-1
TGTGCCAGCAGTGAAGAGGACAGTTGGAACACTGAAGCTTTCTTT,CASSEEDSWNTEAFF,.,TRBV25-1,.,TRBJ1-1
TGTGCCAGCAGCTTACATGGGGAGATGAGCTACACCTTC,CASSLHGEMSYTF,once,TRBV7-9,.,TRBJ1-2
TGTGCCAGCTCCGAAAGGGACTATGGCTACACCTTC,CASSERDYGYTF,once,TRBV18,.,TRBJ1-2
TGTGCCACCAGCAGACATACCCCCTACGGACTAGCTAGGGGGAATGAGCAGTTCTTC,CATSRHTPYGLARGNEQFF,.,TRBV15,TRBD2,TRBJ2-1
TGTGCCAGCAGCGTAGAAATGGGCTATGGCTACACCTTC,CASSVEMGYGYTF,.,TRBV9,.,TRBJ1-2
TGCGCCAGCAGCTCCACAGGGAAGAGCTCCTACGAGCAGTACTTC,CASSSTGKSSYEQYF,.,TRBV5-1,.,TRBJ2-7
TGCAGCGTTTCCCTTAGACTAGCACCCGAGCAGTACTTC,CSVSLRLAPEQYF,few,TRBV29-1,TRBD2,TRBJ2-7
TGTGCCAGCAGACCCGGGACGGTTAATGAAAAACTGTTTTTT,CASRPGTVNEKLFF,few,TRBV28,.,TRBJ1-4
TGTGCCAGCACGGGTAGCGGGAGTTACGAGCAGTACTTC,CASTGSGSYEQYF,few,TRBV3-1,TRBD2,TRBJ2-7
TGTGCCAGCAGTTACTCGCGAACAGGGGATCGGGAGCAGTACTTC,CASSYSRTGDREQYF,.,TRBV6-5,.,TRBJ2-5
TGCGCCAGCAGTGACGCGACAGGGGGCATTTTCTCTGGGGCCAACGTCCTGACTTTC,CASSDATGGIFSGANVLTF,many,TRBV10-1,TRBD1,TRBJ2-6
TGCAGTGCTAGAGAGATGCAGACCCAAAGGCGGTATGGCTACACCTTC,CSAREMQTQRRYGYTF,.,TRBV20-1,.,TRBJ1-2
TGCGCCAGCAGCGAGTCGGGGACAGACACCGGGGAGCTGTTTTTT,CASSESGTDTGELFF,few,TRBV5-1,TRBD1,TRBJ2-2
TGTGCCAGCATGCCTAGCGGGAGTATAGAGCAGTTCTTC,CASMPSGSIEQFF,few,TRBV28,TRBD2,TRBJ2-1
TGTGCCAGCAGTTATACCGGGACAGGGGGGGAGACCCAGTACTTC,CASSYTGTGGETQYF,.,TRBV12-3/TRBV12-4,TRBD1,TRBJ2-5
TGCGCCAGCAGCTTGGGCCGCGGGAGTCCCTACGAGCAGTACTTC,CASSLGRGSPYEQYF,.,TRBV5-1,TRBD2,TRBJ2-7
TGTGCCAGCACACTCTCAGCGGCCCTCTACGAGCAGTACTTC,CASTLSAALYEQYF,few,TRBV6-2/TRBV6-3,.,TRBJ2-7
TGTGCCAGCACCCCGGACCCAAGGGGACCCCAAGAGACCCAGTACTTC,CASTPDPRGPQETQYF,few,TRBV12-3/TRBV12-4,.,TRBJ2-5
TGTGCCAGCAGCCCCCGACTGCCTAGCACAGATACGCAGTATTTT,CASSPRLPSTDTQYF,.,TRBV7-2,.,TRBJ2-3
TGTGCCAGCAGCCAAGCGGGGGTGACTAATGAAAAACTGTTTTTT,CASSQAGVTNEKLFF,.,TRBV14,.,TRBJ1-4
TGTGCCAGCAGTTACTCTAGCGGCACAGATACGCAGTATTTT,CASSYSSGTDTQYF,few,TRBV6-5,.,TRBJ2-3
TGTGCCAGCACAAGAACTAGCGGGATCTACGAGCAGTACTTC,CASTRTSGIYEQYF,.,TRBV6-6,TRBD2,TRBJ2-7
TGTGCCAGCAAGCTAGCGGGAGGGGCAGATACGCAGTATTTT,CASKLAGGADTQYF,.,TRBV28,TRBD2,TRBJ2-3
TGTGCCAGCAGCGCGGGGGGTACAGGGGGAAGTTCCGGGGAGCTGTTTTTT,CASSAGGTGGSSGELFF,few,TRBV7-8,.,TRBJ2-2
TGTGCCAGCAGCTTGGGACGGGAAGGCACAGATACGCAGTATTTT,CASSLGREGTDTQYF,few,TRBV7-8,.,TRBJ2-3
TGTGCCAGCAGCACCGGACTAGCGAGCAATGAGCAGTTCTTC,CASSTGLASNEQFF,.,TRBV9,TRBD2,TRBJ2-1
TGTGCCAGCAGCGTAGCTGGGGCGGGCAATCAGCCCCAGCATTTT,CASSVAGAGNQPQHF,few,TRBV9,.,TRBJ1-5
TGTGCCAGCAGCTTAGTGGCCAGGTCCAAGGAGACCCAGTACTTC,CASSLVARSKETQYF,.,TRBV7-9,.,TRBJ2-5
TGTGCCAGCAAGAAGGACGGACGGGGATCACCCCTCCACTTT,CASKKDGRGSPLHF,.,TRBV2,.,TRBJ1-6